The rows below give T cell receptor beta chains drawn from one sample of a study of human T cells and chemical hapten exposure. TCRdb fed the RACE reads into MiXCR, producing one record per CDR3 protein. The data contain some 100,000 distinct CDR3 sequences, roughly a tenth of them seen just once; the ten biggest clones take up just over 2%. The sample in question was whole blood, obtained in connection with sensitization to the hapten diphenylcyclopropenone (DPC). These receptors originate from a woman between 40 and 55 years old with alopecia areata. Some clones in this sample may be carry-over from other donors' samples. CDR3s include the opening cysteine and the closing phenylalanine or tryptophan.

TRBJ2-7,TRBV14,CASSQVAGGGEQYF
TRBJ2-1,TRBV7-8,CASSNRDPYNEQFF
TRBJ1-4,TRBV29-1,CSVRGGPNEKLFF
TRBJ2-7,TRBV2,CASMAQTYEQYF
TRBJ1-2,TRBV7-2,CASSRDRSGGYTF
TRBJ2-4,TRBV28,CASATDPTFYQYF
TRBJ1-1,TRBV5-4,CASREGARGTEAFF
TRBJ1-6,TRBV28,CASSLYRDSPLHF
TRBJ2-5,TRBV7-2,CASLAYGSEETQYF
TRBJ2-5,TRBV11-2,CASRKTTAQETQYF
TRBJ2-7,TRBV7-2,CASSFIGNFYEQYF
TRBJ2-7,TRBV28,CASSRGGGSYEQYF
TRBJ2-7,TRBV6-2/TRBV6-3,CASKNYWDSSYEQYF
TRBJ1-3,TRBV2,CASGRGLSGNTIYF
TRBJ2-5,TRBV12-3/TRBV12-4,CASSLVVTGGPAGRQETQYF
TRBJ1-6,TRBV27,CASSFSGQGGSPLHF
TRBJ2-3,TRBV28,CASSLDRTSLGPDTQYF
TRBJ1-2,TRBV20-1,CSARDLGGVAPGGANYGYTF
TRBJ1-4,TRBV12-3/TRBV12-4,CASRRQGAEKLFF
TRBJ1-1,TRBV7-3,CASSLTAGQGTQAFF
TRBJ2-7,TRBV10-3,CAISEPTGLAGVREQYF
TRBJ2-2,TRBV30,CAWTGLAGHTGELFF
TRBJ1-4,TRBV7-2,CASSFQGAREKLFF